This is a list of T cell receptor beta chains from one sample in a study of shared clonotypes between healthy human individuals. Sequencing used immunoSEQ multiplex PCR; TCRdb keeps in-frame clones, though not all of them. Here the sample spans some 2,500,000 clones, more than 85% being singletons. Sequenced: naive CD4+ T cells from PBMCs. The source of these receptors is a man in his late teens or twenties in good health. Some clones in this sample may be carry-over from other donors' samples. Each CDR3 is given with its conserved first and last residue. Each record gives: clone size, D gene, J gene, V gene, CDR3 protein, CDR3 DNA. A D gene is named only where the DNA matches it firmly. A clone size is listed for some rows: how often the clone was seen (once, few, many), or a class if it is expanded.

>NA|NA|TRBJ2-2|TRBV9
CASSVEGAPGYTGELFF
TGTGCCAGCAGCGTAGAAGGAGCTCCAGGGTACACCGGGGAGCTGTTTTTT
>NA|NA|TRBJ2-7|TRBV6-1
CASVRGESEQYF
TGTGCCTCCGTCAGAGGGGAAAGCGAGCAGTACTTC
>NA|NA|TRBJ1-2|TRBV9
CASSQALDSPNYGYTF
TGTGCCAGCAGCCAAGCCCTTGACAGCCCTAACTATGGCTACACCTTC
>NA|NA|TRBJ2-7|TRBV30
CAWSANRNEQYF
TGTGCCTGGAGTGCAAATCGGAACGAGCAGTACTTC
>once|NA|TRBJ2-3|TRBV7-9
CASSPSTDTQYF
TGTGCCAGCAGCCCGTCTACAGATACGCAGTATTTT
>NA|TRBD1|TRBJ2-7|TRBV7-8
CASHPRGGQGLEQYF
TGTGCCAGCCACCCCCGGGGAGGACAGGGCCTCGAGCAGTACTTC
>NA|NA|TRBJ2-1|TRBV12-5
CASGLWSSRDEQFF
TGTGCTAGTGGTTTGTGGTCTAGCAGGGATGAGCAGTTCTTC
>NA|TRBD1|TRBJ1-4|TRBV28
CASSTLNRGEKLFF
TGTGCCAGCTCCACCTTGAACAGGGGCGAAAAACTGTTTTTT
>once|NA|TRBJ2-7|TRBV2
CASSRGSGDEQYF
TGTGCCAGCAGCCGGGGATCAGGGGACGAGCAGTACTTC
>NA|NA|TRBJ2-7|TRBV7-9
CASSPIFLGEQYF
TGTGCCAGCAGCCCCATTTTTCTCGGCGAGCAGTACTTC
>NA|NA|TRBJ2-3|TRBV10-3
CAISGQGGGDTQYF
TGTGCCATCAGTGGACAGGGAGGTGGGGATACGCAGTATTTT
>NA|NA|TRBJ1-2|TRBV9
CASSRGQRYGYTF
TGTGCCAGCAGCCGAGGACAGCGCTATGGCTACACCTTC
>NA|TRBD2|TRBJ2-3|TRBV4-1
CASSQNGLAGVDTQYF
TGCGCCAGCAGCCAAAACGGGCTAGCGGGAGTGGATACGCAGTATTTT
>NA|NA|TRBJ2-1|TRBV18
CASSPRLADNNEQFF
TGTGCCAGCTCACCACGGCTAGCAGATAACAATGAGCAGTTCTTC
>NA|TRBD1|TRBJ2-1|TRBV5-1
CASSWGTEYNEQFF
TGCGCCAGCAGCTGGGGGACAGAATACAATGAGCAGTTCTTC
>NA|NA|TRBJ2-3|TRBV4-2
CASSHRQDTDTQYF
TGTGCCAGCAGCCATCGGCAGGACACAGATACGCAGTATTTT
>NA|TRBD1|TRBJ1-3|TRBV6-5
CASRPDTGGGNTIYF
TGTGCCAGCAGACCCGATACAGGGGGAGGAAACACCATATATTTT
>NA|NA|TRBJ1-1|TRBV7-3
CASSLEGNTEAFF
TGTGCCAGCAGCCTGGAGGGAAACACTGAAGCTTTCTTT
>NA|TRBD1|TRBJ2-7|TRBV5-1
CASSLATGATSYEQYF
TGCGCCAGCAGCTTGGCTACAGGGGCAACCTCCTACGAGCAGTACTTC
>NA|NA|TRBJ2-7|TRBV27
CASSLNRREGYEQYF
TGTGCCAGCAGTTTAAATAGGCGGGAAGGGTACGAGCAGTACTTC
>NA|NA|TRBJ2-5|TRBV10-3
CATHGGLGEGETQYF
TGTGCCACCCATGGGGGCCTAGGTGAGGGAGAGACCCAGTACTTC
>NA|NA|TRBJ2-5|TRBV7-2
CASSFGSHQETQYF
TGTGCCAGCAGCTTCGGCAGTCACCAAGAGACCCAGTACTTC
>NA|TRBD1|TRBJ2-5|TRBV11-2
CASSRPGTGYQETQYF
TGTGCCAGCAGTCGTCCCGGGACAGGGTACCAAGAGACCCAGTACTTC
>NA|NA|TRBJ1-4|TRBV5-1
CASAGGANEKLFF
TGCGCCAGCGCTGGGGGGGCTAATGAAAAACTGTTTTTT
>NA|TRBD2|TRBJ2-5|TRBV6-1
CASGGLAQETQYF
TGTGCCAGCGGGGGACTAGCGCAAGAGACCCAGTACTTC
>NA|NA|TRBJ2-3|TRBV4-2
CASSQEGGLGIPTDTQYF
TGTGCCAGCAGCCAAGAAGGGGGGCTGGGCATACCCACAGATACGCAGTATTTT
>NA|NA|TRBJ1-2|TRBV27
CASSLRGPNYGYTF
TGTGCCAGCAGTTTACGCGGTCCTAACTATGGCTACACCTTC
>NA|TRBD2|TRBJ2-5|TRBV9
CASSVGGGETQYF
TGTGCCAGCAGCGTAGGGGGAGGGGAGACCCAGTACTTC
>few|TRBD1|TRBJ1-2|TRBV9
CASSTRQGTRYTF
TGTGCCAGCAGCACCCGACAGGGGACTCGCTACACCTTC
>NA|TRBD1|TRBJ2-2|TRBV27
CASRGTGKGGVTGELFF
TGTGCCAGCAGAGGGACAGGGAAGGGTGGTGTCACCGGGGAGCTGTTTTTT
>NA|NA|TRBJ1-2|TRBV7-9
CASSLGLYGYTF
TGTGCCAGCAGCTTAGGGCTCTATGGCTACACCTTC
>NA|TRBD2|TRBJ2-1|TRBV7-2
CASSLELVREGSLNEQFF
TGTGCCAGCAGCTTAGAACTGGTGCGGGAGGGGTCCCTCAATGAGCAGTTCTTC
>few|NA|TRBJ1-2|TRBV18
CASSPPGYGYTF
TGTGCCAGCTCACCACCAGGGTATGGCTACACCTTC
>NA|TRBD2|TRBJ2-1|TRBV7-8
CASSLQTSGRGNEQFF
TGTGCCAGCAGCCTCCAGACTAGCGGGAGGGGGAATGAGCAGTTCTTC
>NA|TRBD1|TRBJ2-1|TRBV7-8
CASSILRQGNEQFF
TGTGCCAGCAGCATTCTCCGACAGGGGAATGAGCAGTTCTTC
>NA|NA|TRBJ1-5|TRBV19
CASSMQGRGQPQHF
TGTGCCAGTAGTATGCAGGGTCGAGGTCAGCCCCAGCATTTT
>NA|NA|TRBJ2-7|TRBV7-2
CASSPTETYEQYF
TGTGCCAGCAGCCCTACAGAAACCTACGAGCAGTACTTC
>NA|TRBD2|TRBJ2-3|TRBV27
CASSLAGLVTDTQYF
TGTGCCAGCAGTCTAGCGGGCCTGGTCACAGATACGCAGTATTTT
>NA|TRBD2|TRBJ2-3|TRBV4-2
CASSPGTSRGADTQYF
TGTGCCAGCAGCCCGGGGACTAGCCGGGGTGCAGATACGCAGTATTTT
>NA|NA|TRBJ2-1|TRBV19
CASSIGSGPSSYNEQFF
TGTGCCAGTAGTATAGGTTCGGGACCGAGCTCCTACAATGAGCAGTTCTTC
>NA|TRBD2|TRBJ2-3|TRBV28
CASSPSGSFIDTQYF
TGTGCCAGCAGTCCTAGCGGGAGTTTTATAGATACGCAGTATTTT
>NA|TRBD2|TRBJ2-3|TRBV14
CASSQDRAGGWGDTQYF
TGTGCCAGCAGCCAAGATCGAGCGGGAGGTTGGGGAGATACGCAGTATTTT
>NA|TRBD2|TRBJ2-1|TRBV10-3
CAIRGTSGSYNEQFF
TGTGCCATCAGAGGGACTAGCGGATCCTACAATGAGCAGTTCTTC
>NA|NA|TRBJ2-5|TRBV9
CASSVGRGETQYF
TGTGCCAGCAGCGTAGGGAGGGGGGAGACCCAGTACTTC